Shown below are 3 T cell receptor beta chains from a single sample sequenced in a study of CD8+CD57+ T cells in acquired aplastic anemia. Selection for sequencing was limited to patients who had shown CD8+CD57+ cell expansion by flow cytometry. Genomic DNA, serving as template, underwent TCR beta VDJ and CDR3 profiling. Each CDR3 protein gets one entry after TCRdb re-called the reads with MiXCR. The repertoire holds about 290,000 distinct CDR3 sequences, 45% to 65% seen once, with 1.3% in the top ten. Sequenced material: sorted CD4+, CD8+, or CD8+CD57+ T cells (not recorded which) from PBMCs. The receptors were sampled from a human donor with aplastic anemia.

This clonotype showed up many times. The chain employs TRBV6-6 and TRBJ2-7; 9 nucleotides line up with TRBD1. The V segment lost 5 bases and the J segment 2 bases; nucleotides outside the gene matches: 7. Germline values: CDR1 MNHNY, CDR2 SVGAGI (reference sequence). The CDR3 runs 15 residues. The CDR3 loop reads CASSPQTGGTYEQYF. The CDR3 nucleotides read TGTGCCAGCAGTCCTCAGACAGGGGGGACCTACGAGCAGTACTTC.

This clonotype was detected a few times. The V and J genes are TRBV6-6 and TRBJ2-7; 14 bases fit TRBD2. Per the germline V gene, CDR1 is MNHNY and CDR2 is SVGAGI (reference sequence). The CDR3 is 21 residues long. J gave up 1 base and V 0 bases, and 14 bases lay outside the gene matches. The chain's CDR3 is CASSYSFNTGTSGRRSYEQYF. The CDR3 DNA sequence: TGTGCCAGCAGTTACTCGTTTAATACCGGGACTAGCGGGAGAAGGTCCTACGAGCAGTACTTC.

For this clonotype: In this CDR3 the conserved last residue, phenylalanine or tryptophan, is missing, so a read error is likely. The DNA is left out, because the CDR3 cannot be placed on it with certainty; the CDR3 is given as TCRdb lists it. The gene calls are TRBV2 and TRBJ1-1. Germline values: CDR1 SNHLY, CDR2 FYNNEI. Inclusive of both ends, the CDR3 amounts to 14 amino acids. The CDR3 protein is CASFKGAGRMIANY.